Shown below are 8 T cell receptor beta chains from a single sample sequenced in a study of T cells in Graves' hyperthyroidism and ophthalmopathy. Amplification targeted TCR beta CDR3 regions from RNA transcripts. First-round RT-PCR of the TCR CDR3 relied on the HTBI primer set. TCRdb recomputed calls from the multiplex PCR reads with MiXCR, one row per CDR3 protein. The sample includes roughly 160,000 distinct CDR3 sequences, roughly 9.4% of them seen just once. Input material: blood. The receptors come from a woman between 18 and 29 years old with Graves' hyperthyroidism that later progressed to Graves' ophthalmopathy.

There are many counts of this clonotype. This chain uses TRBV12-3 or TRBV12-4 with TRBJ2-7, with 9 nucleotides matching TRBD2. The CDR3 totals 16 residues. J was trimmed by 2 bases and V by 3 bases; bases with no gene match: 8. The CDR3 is CASSFTFSGSPYEQYF. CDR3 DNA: TGTGCCAGCAGTTTTACCTTTAGCGGGAGCCCCTACGAGCAGTACTTC.

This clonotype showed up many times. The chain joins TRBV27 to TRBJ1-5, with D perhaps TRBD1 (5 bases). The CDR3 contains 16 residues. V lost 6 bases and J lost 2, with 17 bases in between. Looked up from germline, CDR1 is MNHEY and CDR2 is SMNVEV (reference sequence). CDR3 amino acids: CASSPLSQGRNQPQHF. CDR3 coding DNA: TGTGCCAGCAGCCCCCTATCCCAGGGTCGCAATCAGCCCCAGCATTTT.

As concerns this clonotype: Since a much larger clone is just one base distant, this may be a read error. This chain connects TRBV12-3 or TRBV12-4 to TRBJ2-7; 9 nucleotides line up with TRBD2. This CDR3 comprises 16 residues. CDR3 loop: CASSLSLAGLTYERYF. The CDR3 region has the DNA TGTGCCAGCAGCCTTTCTCTAGCGGGACTTACCTACGAGCGGTACTTC.

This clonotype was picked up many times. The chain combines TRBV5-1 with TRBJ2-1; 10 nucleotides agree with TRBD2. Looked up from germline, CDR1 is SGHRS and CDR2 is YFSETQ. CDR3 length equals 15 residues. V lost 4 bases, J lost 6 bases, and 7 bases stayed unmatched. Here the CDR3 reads CASSPGPSGSNEQFF. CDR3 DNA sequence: TGCGCCAGCAGCCCTGGGCCTAGCGGGAGCAATGAGCAGTTCTTC.

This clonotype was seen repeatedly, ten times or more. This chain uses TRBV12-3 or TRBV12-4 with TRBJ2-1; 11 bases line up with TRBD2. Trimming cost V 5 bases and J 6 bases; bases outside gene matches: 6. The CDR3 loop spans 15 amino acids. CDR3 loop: CASSDSGGAFNEQFF. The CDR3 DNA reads TGTGCCAGCAGTGATAGCGGGGGGGCTTTCAATGAGCAGTTCTTC.

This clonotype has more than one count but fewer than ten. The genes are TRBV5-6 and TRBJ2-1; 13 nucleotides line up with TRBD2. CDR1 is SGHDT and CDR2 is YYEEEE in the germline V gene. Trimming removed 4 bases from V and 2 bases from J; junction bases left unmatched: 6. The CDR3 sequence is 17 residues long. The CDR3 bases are TGTGCCAGCAGCCCCTTCGGACTAGCGGGGGCCTACAATGAGCAGTTCTTC. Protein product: CASSPFGLAGAYNEQFF.

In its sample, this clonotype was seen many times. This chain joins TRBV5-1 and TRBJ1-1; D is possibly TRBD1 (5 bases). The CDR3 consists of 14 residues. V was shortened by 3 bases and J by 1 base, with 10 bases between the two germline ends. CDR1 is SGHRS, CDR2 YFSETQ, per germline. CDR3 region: CASSSGQGNTEAFF. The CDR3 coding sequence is TGCGCCAGCAGCTCCGGTCAGGGGAACACTGAAGCTTTCTTT.

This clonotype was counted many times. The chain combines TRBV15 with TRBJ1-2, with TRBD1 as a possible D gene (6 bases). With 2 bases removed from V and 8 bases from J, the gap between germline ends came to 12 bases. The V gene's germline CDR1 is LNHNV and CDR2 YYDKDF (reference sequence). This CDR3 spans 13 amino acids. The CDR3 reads CATSRNREGGYTF. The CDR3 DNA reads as TGTGCCACCAGCAGAAACAGGGAAGGAGGCTACACCTTC.